Each of the 19 T cell receptor beta chains below was sequenced from the same sample in a study of blood T cells in healthy people across ages. Primed by a sample-barcoded 5' primer and a J-beta primer mix, a second PCR proceeded for 7 to 11 cycles. In TCRdb, the 5' RACE reads were re-called with MiXCR into one record per CDR3 protein. The data hold approximately 830,000 distinct CDR3 sequences, with less than 80% observed a single time. Sequences were obtained from blood. The receptor set was obtained from a man aged 25 to 45 in good health.

The chain carries TRBV2 and TRBJ2-1; 12 bases are shared with TRBD2. Germline lookup yields CDR1 SNHLY and CDR2 FYNNEI. V shed 5 bases, J shed 5 bases, and the junction held 4 bases outside the gene matches. The CDR3 consists of 15 residues. The CDR3 loop reads CASSTPSGGDNEQFF. CDR3 in DNA: TGTGCCAGCAGTACCCCTAGCGGGGGGGACAATGAGCAGTTCTTC.

The CDR3: CASSVESRGTQYF. CDR3 coding DNA: TGTGCCAGCAGCGTAGAATCACGGGGGACGCAGTATTTT. The chain is built from TRBV9 and TRBJ2-3; possible D gene TRBD2, 6 bases. V gave up 0 bases and J gave up 9 bases, with 11 bases separating them. This CDR3 has 13 amino acids. Germline V gene data show CDR1 as SGDLS and CDR2 as YYNGEE.

The V gene is TRBV2, the J gene TRBJ2-5, with 7 bases lining up with TRBD2. Near its end, the DNA agrees better with TRBJ2-7, so the J call may be wrong. The CDR3 covers 15 residues. In germline, CDR1 is SNHLY, CDR2 FYNNEI. The CDR3: CASSERLAVAYEQYF. For the CDR3, the DNA is TGTGCCAGCAGTGAACGGCTAGCGGTCGCCTACGAGCAGTACTTC.

This chain uses TRBV9 with TRBJ1-2; 9 positions agree with TRBD1. The CDR3 extends over 13 amino acids. Trimming removed 3 bases from V and 8 bases from J; junction bases left unmatched: 5. Germline V gene lookup returns CDR1 SGDLS and CDR2 YYNGEE. The CDR3 bases are TGTGCCAGCAGCGAGGGACAGGGTGCCGGCTACACCTTC. Amino acid sequence: CASSEGQGAGYTF.

The V and J genes are TRBV14 and TRBJ2-7; no reliable D call. CDR1 and CDR2 from the germline V gene are SGHDN and FVKESK. There are 14 residues in the CDR3. V gave up 6 bases and J gave up 0 bases, with 12 bases separating them. CDR3 sequence (DNA): TGTGCCAGCAGTAAAAACCTCGCCTCCTACGAGCAGTACTTC. As protein: CASSKNLASYEQYF.

This clonotype was counted ten times or more. The V and J genes are TRBV20-1 and TRBJ2-1; D remains unclear. The CDR3 length is 12 residues. Per the germline V gene, CDR1 is DFQATT and CDR2 is SNEGSKA (reference sequence). Trimming left V 6 bases short and J 5 bases short, with 11 bases between. CDR3 sequence (DNA): TGCAGTGCAAAGGGTCGTAACAATGAGCAGTTCTTC. It encodes CSAKGRNNEQFF.

The sample holds one count of this clonotype. The chain has TRBV4-2 and TRBJ2-3, with a possible D match to TRBD2 (6 bases). V was pared by 1 base and J by 3 bases, with 11 bases between. CDR1 LGHNA and CDR2 YNFKEQ come from the germline V gene. This CDR3 has 15 residues. CDR3 bases: TGTGCCAGCAGCCAAGGTAACCGGGGGACAGATACGCAGTATTTT. Its protein product is CASSQGNRGTDTQYF.

This clonotype appeared a few times. CDR3 nucleotides: TGCAGTGCTGGTACAGGGTACAATGAGCAGTTCTTC. It yields the protein CSAGTGYNEQFF. The V and J genes are TRBV20-1 and TRBJ2-1; possibly TRBD1 for D (6 bases). From germline, CDR1 is DFQATT and CDR2 SNEGSKA (reference sequence). The V end was cut by 5 bases, the J end by 4 bases, with 9 bases between. The CDR3 runs to 12 residues.

The rearrangement joins TRBV12-3 or TRBV12-4 to TRBJ2-7; tentative D call: TRBD1 (6 bases). V was trimmed by 3 bases and J by 1 base, leaving 13 bases between them. This CDR3 comprises 15 residues. The DNA for the CDR3 is TGTGCCAGCAGTTTGGCCCGGGACATTTCCTACGAGCAGTACTTC. This codes for CASSLARDISYEQYF.

As to this clonotype: An end of the junction does not agree with germline; a read error may underlie this. V gene TRBV4-3 combines with J gene TRBJ1-2; tentatively, D is TRBD1 (5 bases). Germline CDR1 LGHNA, CDR2 YSLEER. This CDR3 contains 15 residues. CDR3 coding DNA: TGCGCCAGCAGCCAAGATCAGGGAATGGGCTATGGCTGCACCTTC. This encodes CASSQDQGMGYGCTF.

The chain has TRBV15 and TRBJ2-3; D uncertain. This CDR3 is 12 amino acids long. Trimming left V 1 base short and J 6 bases short, with 5 bases between. CDR1 is LNHNV, CDR2 YYDKDF, per germline (reference sequence). The CDR3 region has the DNA TGTGCCACCAGCAGAGCTGCGGATACGCAGTATTTT. Translating gives CATSRAADTQYF.

V usage is TRBV12-3 or TRBV12-4 and J usage is TRBJ2-5; the D gene is possibly TRBD1 (5 bases). The J call may be mistaken, given a closer DNA end match to TRBJ2-7. The CDR3 runs 15 residues. The chain's CDR3 is CASSLGQGPLYEQYF. The CDR3 region has the DNA TGTGCCAGCAGTTTAGGCCAGGGCCCCCTCTACGAGCAGTACTTC.

J is TRBJ2-7 and V is TRBV20-1; D could derive from TRBD1 or TRBD2 (5 bases each). Germline CDR1 is DFQATT and CDR2 is SNEGSKA (reference sequence). V was shortened by 2 bases and J by 2 bases, with 7 bases between the two germline ends. The CDR3 loop spans 12 amino acids. CDR3 residues: CSARQGPYEQYF. The CDR3 DNA reads as TGCAGTGCTAGACAGGGACCCTACGAGCAGTACTTC.

The V gene is TRBV7-2, the J gene TRBJ2-1; TRBD2 is a possible D gene (7 bases). This CDR3 has 17 residues. Germline CDR1 SGHTA, CDR2 FQGNSA. The V and J ends lost 5 bases and 0 bases respectively, with 17 bases between them. The CDR3, as DNA: TGTGCCAGCAGCCCGCGGAGGGGGGGTGACTCCTACAATGAGCAGTTCTTC. Translation: CASSPRRGGDSYNEQFF.

The chain carries TRBV5-1 and TRBJ2-1; D remains unclear. The CDR3 totals 17 residues. Germline V gene sequence: CDR1 SGHRS, CDR2 YFSETQ. V was clipped by 0 bases and J by 0 bases, with 13 bases between them. The CDR3 sequence is CASSLGKRYGSYNEQFF. The DNA for the CDR3 is TGCGCCAGCAGCTTGGGCAAAAGATATGGCTCCTACAATGAGCAGTTCTTC.

The chain combines TRBV15 with TRBJ1-1; D gene uncertain. The germline V and J ends were trimmed by 8 bases and 3 bases, with 10 bases remaining between them. The CDR3 loop spans 12 amino acids. Germline V gene lookup returns CDR1 LNHNV and CDR2 YYDKDF (reference sequence). Written as DNA, the CDR3 is TGTGCCACCCCCGGAACGGACACTGAAGCTTTCTTT. It encodes CATPGTDTEAFF.

This clonotype was found many times. The rearrangement links TRBV5-6 to TRBJ2-6; D ambiguous. The V end lost 1 base, the J end lost 7 bases, and 18 bases lay between the germline ends. CDR3 length: 17 residues. The V gene's germline CDR1 is SGHDT and CDR2 YYEEEE. CDR3 nucleotide sequence: TGTGCCAGCAGCTTGTTAGGCAGTCCCTCTGAAGCCAACGTCCTGACTTTC. Protein: CASSLLGSPSEANVLTF.

The chain has TRBV20-1 and TRBJ2-7; D is possibly TRBD1 (6 bases). The V and J ends lost 6 bases and 0 bases respectively, with 15 bases between them. CDR3 length equals 14 residues. Germline CDR1 is DFQATT and CDR2 is SNEGSKA (reference sequence). This CDR3 reads CSATDRTVSYEQYF. The CDR3 coding sequence is TGCAGTGCCACGGACAGAACAGTCTCCTACGAGCAGTACTTC.

The rearrangement joins TRBV5-1 to TRBJ2-1; TRBD1 matches 7 bases. CDR3 length equals 16 residues. In germline, CDR1 is SGHRS, CDR2 YFSETQ. V dropped 4 bases and J dropped 6; count of bases not matched to a gene: 13. The CDR3 DNA reads as TGCGCCAGCAGCCTGAGGTCGGCAGGGGGTTTCAATGAGCAGTTCTTC. Its translation: CASSLRSAGGFNEQFF.